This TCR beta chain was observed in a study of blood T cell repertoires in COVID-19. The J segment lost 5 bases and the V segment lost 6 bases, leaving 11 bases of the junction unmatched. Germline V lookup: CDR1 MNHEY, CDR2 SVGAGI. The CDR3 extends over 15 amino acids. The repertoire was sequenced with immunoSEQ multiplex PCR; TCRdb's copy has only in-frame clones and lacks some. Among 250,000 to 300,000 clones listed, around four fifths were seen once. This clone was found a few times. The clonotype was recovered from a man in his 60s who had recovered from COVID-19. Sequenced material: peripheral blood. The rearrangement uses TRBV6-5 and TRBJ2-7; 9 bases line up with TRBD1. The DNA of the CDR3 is TGTGCCAGCAGCGCGGGACAGGGTCTCTTCGACGAGCAGTACTTC. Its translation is CASSAGQGLFDEQYF.